This TCR beta chain was retrieved from a study of shared clonotypes between healthy human individuals. The study, taken as a whole, reports: Some naive CD4 clonotypes, around 4.9%, turned up in common across a few donors. Generation probability values for non-shared clonotypes were lower than those for clonotypes shared by all four donors.

A note on this clone: Its target is not known.

There were no recent acute infections or vaccinations among the donors, who were healthy HIV-negative adults. The V end lost 3 bases, the J end lost 7 bases, and 4 bases lay between the germline ends. CDR1 is SGHTA, CDR2 FQGNSA, per germline. CDR3 length: 11 residues. As handled by the study authors: Filtering differed since immunoSEQ provided only junctions, with no quality scores. The protocol was immunoSEQ multiplex PCR, while the TCRdb copy is restricted to in-frame clones and leaves out a portion. The V and J calls and clone size were taken over from that table, and D and trimming were inferred from the DNA. This sample has some 2.4 million clones, with 93% found just once.

This receptor was taken from a man between 18 and 29 years old in good health. Some clones in this sample may be carry-over from other donors' samples. J is TRBJ2-1 and V is TRBV7-2; no definite D call. Specimen: naive CD4+ T cells from PBMCs. Sample subset: CD45RA+ positively selected. The CDR3, as DNA: TGTGCCAGCAGCTTTGAAAATGAGCAGTTCTTC. It translates to CASSFENEQFF. The full variable domain, its missing parts supplied by reference TRBV7-2 and TRBJ2-1, is GAGVSQSPSNKVTEKGKDVELRCDPISGHTALYWYRQSLGQGLEFLIYFQGNSAPDKSGLPSDRFSAERTGGSVSTLTIQRTQQEDSAVYLCASSFENEQFFGPGTRLTVL.